The clone carrying this T cell receptor beta chain appeared a single time. Seattle participants joined during active infection and were tracked over time. Per the germline V gene, CDR1 is MNHNY and CDR2 is SVGAGI (reference sequence). This CDR3 spans 13 amino acids. V was clipped by 5 bases and J by 5 bases, with 9 bases between them. As originally analysed: Nucleated cell number was recorded as an estimate derived from reference gene primer amplification. Repertoires were generated with immunoSEQ multiplex PCR, while TCRdb's copy carries only in-frame clones and drops some. That table furnishes V, J and clone size, whereas the DNA furnished D and trimming. Here the sample spans 75,000 to 95,000 clones, about 83% being singletons. This sample is part of a study of blood T cell repertoires in COVID-19. Overall study context: T cells, B-cell-depleted T cells, or PBMCs supplied cDNA or gDNA.

This receptor was obtained from a woman aged 55-69 years with COVID-19, enrolled during active disease. The sequencing input was peripheral blood. The rearrangement links TRBV6-6 to TRBJ1-4; D perhaps matches TRBD1 (5 bases). In DNA form, the CDR3 reads TGTGCCAGCAGTGGACACTGGAATGAAAAACTGTTTTTT. Translating gives CASSGHWNEKLFF.